This is a list of T cell receptor beta chains from one sample in a study of blood T cell repertoires in COVID-19. Sequencing used immunoSEQ multiplex PCR; TCRdb keeps in-frame clones, though not all of them. Among about 280,000 clones listed, approximately 86% were seen once. The sequenced sample consisted of peripheral blood. The receptor source for this set is a young man with active or convalescent COVID-19. The CDR3 runs from the conserved cysteine through the conserved F or W.

V	J	CDR3
TRBV19	TRBJ1-5	CASSMAGDSGSQPQHF
TRBV4-3	TRBJ2-3	CASSQDHRNTDTQYF
TRBV21-1	TRBJ1-6	CASSKTNRAPYNSPLHF
TRBV5-1	TRBJ1-1	CASSLGMDRAEAFF
TRBV4-3	TRBJ1-5	CASSRSREGQPQHF
TRBV13	TRBJ2-1	CASSHTNEQFF
TRBV2	TRBJ2-5	CASSDLLAGGPMETQYF
TRBV4-1	TRBJ2-7	CASSPTRTGGYEQYF
TRBV10-1	TRBJ2-3	CASGSGTASSTDTQYF
TRBV3-1/TRBV3-2	TRBJ2-3	CASSQYGDRGPTDTQYF
TRBV5-6	TRBJ2-2	CASSPGQGPRELFF
TRBV6-5	TRBJ1-2	CASSLKESGNYGYTF
TRBV11-3	TRBJ1-2	CASSLSQGGVNYGYTF
TRBV2	TRBJ2-2	CASSEEPGRTGELFF
TRBV6-2/TRBV6-3	TRBJ2-7	CASSHTEHVYF
TRBV11-2	TRBJ2-1	CASTSIEASGGRYNEQFF
TRBV12-5	TRBJ1-6	CASGLGAFSNSPLHF
TRBV6-4	TRBJ2-5	CASNLAGGGQETQYF
TRBV7-8	TRBJ2-1	CASSLQGLDEQFF
TRBV9	TRBJ2-1	CASSDPRGEAGGNNEQFF
TRBV12-3/TRBV12-4	TRBJ2-1	CASSLGLNNEQFF
TRBV6-2/TRBV6-3	TRBJ1-5	CASSDPGAYYQPQHF
TRBV11-2	TRBJ2-7	CASSDFTYEQYF
TRBV6-1	TRBJ1-1	CASSEIVGGEYRDTEAFF
TRBV6-5	TRBJ1-2	CASSYSSGNGYTF
TRBV18	TRBJ1-1	CASSLVGSYTEAFF
TRBV7-2	TRBJ1-2	CASSYVSGNYTF
TRBV15	TRBJ1-2	CATSRGQGVAYGYTF
TRBV5-5	TRBJ1-3	CASSPQVGGLINTIYF
TRBV27	TRBJ2-3	CASSPTGGVTDTQYF
TRBV7-3	TRBJ2-7	CASSLQQGLLYEQYF
TRBV27	TRBJ2-1	CASSFGTKPYNEQFF
TRBV27	TRBJ1-6	CASSWTGETNSPLHF
TRBV19	TRBJ2-7	CASSIGRDSYEQYF
TRBV12-3/TRBV12-4	TRBJ1-2	CASSNTGYGYTF
TRBV19	TRBJ1-4	CASSLLGTGVPNEKLFF
TRBV7-2	TRBJ2-3	CASSLTLAGGKDTQYF
TRBV19	TRBJ2-1	CASSIGHNYNEQFF
TRBV7-2	TRBJ2-1	CASSSTDHGNEQFF
TRBV10-2	TRBJ1-1	CASSDLAGQGRRMAFF
TRBV7-3	TRBJ2-1	CASSTPGQGIDEQFF
TRBV12-3/TRBV12-4	TRBJ1-3	CASSSTGNTIYF
TRBV7-3	TRBJ2-1	CASSASIGYNEQFF
TRBV11-2	TRBJ2-1	CASSQGQGQGNEQFF
TRBV6-5	TRBJ1-3	CATRQGAGGNTIYF
TRBV9	TRBJ2-7	CASSVAPLAGGASYEQYF
TRBV6-4	TRBJ1-1	CASSDKGERNTEAFF
TRBV11-2	TRBJ2-2	CASNFLGTGGTGELFF
TRBV19	TRBJ2-1	CASSIKTRGTFSYNEQFF
TRBV25-1	TRBJ1-2	CASSPKDRMSYGYTF
TRBV11-3	TRBJ2-7	CASSFYHAGRGSDYEQYF
TRBV6-5	TRBJ1-1	CASSYSRGLTEAFF
TRBV27	TRBJ1-2	CASSRYRGVNYGYTF
TRBV7-2	TRBJ1-1	CASSLAQTFMNTEAFF